The 11 T cell receptor beta chains listed next were all sequenced from one sample in a study of blood T cell repertoires in COVID-19. Sequencing used immunoSEQ multiplex PCR; TCRdb keeps in-frame clones, though not all of them. This sample has some 150,000 clones, with roughly 85% found just once. Sequenced sample: PBMCs or T cells enriched from blood (not recorded which). The receptors were sampled from a woman in her 50s who had recovered from COVID-19.

This chain uses TRBV12-3 or TRBV12-4 with TRBJ2-7; D ambiguous. This CDR3 comprises 11 residues. Trimming shortened V by 3 bases and J by 6 bases, and 6 bases separated the two germline ends. The CDR3 loop is CASSLPGEQYF. The CDR3 DNA follows: TGTGCCAGCAGTTTGCCCGGCGAGCAGTACTTC.

The chain combines TRBV5-1 with TRBJ2-2; D call uncertain. The germline V and J ends were trimmed by 2 bases and 6 bases, with 8 bases remaining between them. CDR1 is SGHRS, CDR2 YFSETQ, per germline. CDR3 length: 13 residues. The CDR3 protein is CASSFGQAGELFF. The CDR3 DNA reads as TGCGCCAGCAGCTTTGGGCAGGCCGGGGAGCTGTTTTTT.

Turning to this clone: The sample has other DNA sequences that encode this CDR3 too. V and J are TRBV5-1 and TRBJ1-1; perhaps TRBD1 as D (5 bases). The CDR3 consists of 13 residues. V dropped 2 bases and J dropped 5 bases, with 10 bases sitting between them. CDR1 is SGHRS, CDR2 YFSETQ, per germline. The CDR3 loop is CASSFGGGTEAFF. CDR3 in DNA: TGCGCCAGCAGCTTCGGGGGAGGGACTGAAGCTTTCTTT.

This chain connects TRBV29-1 to TRBJ1-1, with D possibly TRBD1 on 5 matching bases. V was trimmed by 1 base and J by 5 bases, leaving 11 bases between them. This CDR3 contains 13 residues. Germline V CDR1 and CDR2: SQVTM, ANQGSEA. The CDR3, as DNA: TGCAGCGTTGAAGGAGTCAGGGTGACTGAAGCTTTCTTT. Encoded protein: CSVEGVRVTEAFF.

V and J are TRBV5-1 and TRBJ2-1; no definite D call. The CDR3 contains 15 residues. V shed 4 bases and J shed 7 bases, with 18 bases lying between them. Germline V CDR1 and CDR2: SGHRS, YFSETQ. This chain's CDR3 is CASSLGERGVNEQFF. In DNA, the CDR3 is TGCGCCAGCAGCCTTGGAGAGAGAGGAGTAAATGAGCAGTTCTTC.

The chain joins TRBV28 to TRBJ1-5, with unresolved D. The CDR3 covers 13 residues. Trimming cost V 6 bases and J 5 bases, with 11 bases left between them. Germline V lookup: CDR1 MDHEN, CDR2 SYDVKM. The DNA of the CDR3 is TGTGCCAGCAGGCTATTCGTTGATCAGCCCCAGCATTTT. Residues: CASRLFVDQPQHF.

The rearrangement links TRBV11-2 to TRBJ2-3, with D possibly being TRBD2 (6 bases). Per the germline V gene, CDR1 is SGHAT and CDR2 is FQNNGV. The CDR3 runs to 11 residues. The V end lost 11 bases, the J end lost 10 bases, and 16 bases lay between the germline ends. CDR3 amino acids: CAAGRRGPQYF. Here the CDR3 DNA reads TGTGCCGCAGGAAGGAGGGGCCCGCAGTATTTT.

The V gene is TRBV28, the J gene TRBJ1-3; TRBD1 agrees at 11 bases. CDR3 size: 13 residues. With 5 bases clipped from V and 8 bases from J, the junction kept 2 bases outside the gene matches. Germline V gene sequence: CDR1 MDHEN, CDR2 SYDVKM. The DNA for the CDR3 is TGTGCCAGCAGTGAGGGACAGGGGGACACCATATATTTT. Amino acids: CASSEGQGDTIYF.

The rearrangement joins TRBV5-6 to TRBJ1-6; D gene uncertain. V was clipped by 0 bases and J by 8 bases, with 12 bases between them. Germline V gene data show CDR1 as SGHDT and CDR2 as YYEEEE. The CDR3 contains 15 residues. The DNA of the CDR3 is TGTGCCAGCAGCTTGGTGGCTCGGGTTGATTCACCCCTCCACTTT. Translated: CASSLVARVDSPLHF.

The chain has TRBV10-3 and TRBJ2-1, with 10 bases matching TRBD2. Germline V gene lookup returns CDR1 ENHRY and CDR2 SYGVKD. The length of the CDR3 is 15 residues. V lost 3 bases and J lost 7; bases outside the gene matches: 6. The CDR3 nucleotides are TGTGCCATCAGTGATAGCACTAGCGGGGTAAATGAGCAGTTCTTC. It encodes CAISDSTSGVNEQFF.

The V call is TRBV18, the J call TRBJ2-2, with a possible D match to TRBD1 (6 bases). Germline CDR1 and CDR2: KGHSH and LQKENI. This CDR3 spans 15 amino acids. V dropped 3 bases and J dropped 4 bases, with 12 bases sitting between them. The CDR3 loop reads CASSPRTDLTGELFF. The CDR3 DNA reads TGTGCCAGCTCACCGAGGACAGACCTCACCGGGGAGCTGTTTTTT. Using reference TRBV18 and TRBJ2-2 for the parts outside the CDR3, the full variable domain is NAGVMQNPRHLVRRRGQEARLRCSPMKGHSHVYWYRQLPEEGLKFMVYLQKENIIDESGMPKERFSAEFPKEGPSILRIQQVVRGDSAAYFCASSPRTDLTGELFFGEGSRLTVL.